This T cell receptor beta chain derives from a study of T cells in Graves' hyperthyroidism and ophthalmopathy. The CDR3 contains 14 residues. CDR1 and CDR2 (germline): MNHEY, SVGAGI. V was trimmed by 2 bases and J by 3 bases, leaving 8 bases between them. Amplified TCR beta CDR3 regions came from RNA transcripts. Using the HTBI primer set, a first-round RT-PCR was run on the TCR CDR3. TCRdb redid the calling of the multiplex PCR reads with MiXCR, one entry per CDR3 protein. The sample yields 300,000 to 450,000 distinct CDR3 sequences, over 15% seen once. Sequenced sample: blood. The chain is built from TRBV6-5 and TRBJ2-4; D is unresolved. This TCR was sampled from a woman aged 40 to 50 with Graves' ophthalmopathy. CDR3 protein: CASSYGQDKNIQYF. CDR3 coding DNA: TGTGCCAGCAGTTACGGGCAGGACAAAAACATTCAGTACTTC.